Listed below are T cell receptor beta chains from one sample, sequenced in a study of vaccination effects on CD4 cells after COVID-19. Antigens of these TCRs are unknown. Only in-frame clones appear in the TCRdb table, and some are missing; sequencing was by immunoSEQ multiplex PCR. The sample yields under 70,000 clones, about 79% seen once. The sample was CD4+ T cells from PBMCs cultured with HCoV-OC43 spike peptides, taken before COVID-19 vaccination. Receptors were obtained from a human donor who received a COVID-19 vaccine. Each CDR3 is given with its conserved first and last residue. The order of the fields is V gene, D gene, J gene, clone size, CDR3 DNA, CDR3 protein. D genes are given only for firm matches. Only some rows state a clone size, as once, few, many or a class for expanded clones.

TRBV10-2,TRBD2,TRBJ2-3,-,TGCGCCAGCACGGGACTACTAGCGGGGGCCACAGATACGCAGTATTTT,CASTGLLAGATDTQYF
TRBV11-2,-,TRBJ1-4,-,TGTGCCAGCAGCCGCGGGGGCACTAATGAAAAACTGTTTTTT,CASSRGGTNEKLFF
TRBV19,-,TRBJ1-2,few,TGTGCCAGTAACACGGACAGAACCTATGGCTACACCTTC,CASNTDRTYGYTF
TRBV23-1,-,TRBJ2-1,-,TGCGCCAACCAGGGAGAGCAGTTCTTC,CANQGEQFF
TRBV6-1,TRBD1,TRBJ1-3,-,TGTGCCAGCAGTGAAACTGTAGTGGGACAGCGGGGAAACACCATATATTTT,CASSETVVGQRGNTIYF
TRBV7-9,TRBD1,TRBJ2-5,-,TGTGCCAGCAGTCTGACCGGGACAGGGGTCCAAGAGACCCAGTACTTC,CASSLTGTGVQETQYF
TRBV7-9,-,TRBJ1-6,-,TGTGCCAGCAGCTTAAGGCAGGATAATTCACCCCTCCACTTT,CASSLRQDNSPLHF
TRBV7-9,-,TRBJ2-3,-,TGTGCCAGCAGCTTAAAGTCCCTGGGAGGCTCTAGCACAGATACGCAGTATTTT,CASSLKSLGGSSTDTQYF
TRBV7-2,-,TRBJ2-5,-,TGTGCCAGCAGCCCCGCGGAACAAGAGACCCAGTACTTC,CASSPAEQETQYF
TRBV19,-,TRBJ2-6,-,TGTGCCAGTAGTATCGACCGCTACTTCGCCAACGTCCTGACTTTC,CASSIDRYFANVLTF